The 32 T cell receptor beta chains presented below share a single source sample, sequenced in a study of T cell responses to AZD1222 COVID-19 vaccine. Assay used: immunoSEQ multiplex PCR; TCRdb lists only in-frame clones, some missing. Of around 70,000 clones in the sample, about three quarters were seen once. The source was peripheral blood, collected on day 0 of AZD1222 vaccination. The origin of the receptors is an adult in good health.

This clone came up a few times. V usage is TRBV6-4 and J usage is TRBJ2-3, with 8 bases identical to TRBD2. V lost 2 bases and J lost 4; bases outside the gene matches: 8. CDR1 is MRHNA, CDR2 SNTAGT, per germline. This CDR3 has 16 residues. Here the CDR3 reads CASSDKVAGRSDTQYF. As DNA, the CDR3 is TGTGCCAGCAGTGACAAGGTAGCGGGAAGGTCAGATACGCAGTATTTT.

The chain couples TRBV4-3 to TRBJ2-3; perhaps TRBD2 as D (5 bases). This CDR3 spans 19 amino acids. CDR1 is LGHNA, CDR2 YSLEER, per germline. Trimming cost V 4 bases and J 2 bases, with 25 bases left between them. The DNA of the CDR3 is TGCGCCAGCAGCCTGCACTTTCCCGGGTCGGGAAGAGTCACAGATACGCAGTATTTT. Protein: CASSLHFPGSGRVTDTQYF.

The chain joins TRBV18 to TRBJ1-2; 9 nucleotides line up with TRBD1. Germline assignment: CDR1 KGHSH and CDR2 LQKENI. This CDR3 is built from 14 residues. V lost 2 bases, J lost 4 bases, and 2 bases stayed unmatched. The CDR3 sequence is CASSPTTGGYGYTF. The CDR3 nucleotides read TGTGCCAGCTCACCAACGACAGGGGGCTATGGCTACACCTTC.

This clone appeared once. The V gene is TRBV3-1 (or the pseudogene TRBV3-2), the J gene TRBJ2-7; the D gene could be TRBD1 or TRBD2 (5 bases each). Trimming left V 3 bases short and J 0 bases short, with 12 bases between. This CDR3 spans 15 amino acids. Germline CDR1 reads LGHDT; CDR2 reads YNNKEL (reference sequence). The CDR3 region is CASSHSGDVSYEQYF. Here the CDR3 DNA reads TGTGCCAGCAGCCACTCTGGGGACGTCTCCTACGAGCAGTACTTC.

DNA of the CDR3: TGCAGTGCCATCACAGGGGTCGAGCAGTACTTC. The encoded protein is CSAITGVEQYF. This chain connects TRBV20-1 to TRBJ2-7; 7 bases fit TRBD1. V lost 6 bases, J lost 6 bases, and 5 bases stayed unmatched. Germline loops: CDR1 DFQATT, CDR2 SNEGSKA (reference sequence). The CDR3 loop spans 11 amino acids.

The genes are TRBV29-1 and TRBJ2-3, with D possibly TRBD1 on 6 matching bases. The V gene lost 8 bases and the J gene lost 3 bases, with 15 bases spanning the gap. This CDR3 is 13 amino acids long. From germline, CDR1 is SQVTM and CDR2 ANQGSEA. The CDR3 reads CSLRTGSTDTQYF. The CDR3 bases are TGCAGCCTGCGAACAGGGTCGACAGATACGCAGTATTTT.

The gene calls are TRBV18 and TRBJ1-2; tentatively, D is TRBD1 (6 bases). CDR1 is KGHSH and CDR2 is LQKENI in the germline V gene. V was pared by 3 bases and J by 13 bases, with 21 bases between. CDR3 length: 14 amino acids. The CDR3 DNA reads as TGTGCCAGCTCACCTGTACAGGGCTCCGGATCCGGCACCTTC. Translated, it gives CASSPVQGSGSGTF. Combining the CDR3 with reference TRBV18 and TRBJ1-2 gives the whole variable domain NAGVMQNPRHLVRRRGQEARLRCSPMKGHSHVYWYRQLPEEGLKFMVYLQKENIIDESGMPKERFSAEFPKEGPSILRIQQVVRGDSAAYFCASSPVQGSGSGTFGSGTRLTVV.

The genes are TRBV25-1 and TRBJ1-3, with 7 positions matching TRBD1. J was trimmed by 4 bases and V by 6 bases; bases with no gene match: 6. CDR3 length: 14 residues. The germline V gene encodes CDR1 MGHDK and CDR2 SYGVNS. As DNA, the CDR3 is TGTGCCAGCAGCCGACAGGGTGGGGGAAACACCATATATTTT. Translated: CASSRQGGGNTIYF.

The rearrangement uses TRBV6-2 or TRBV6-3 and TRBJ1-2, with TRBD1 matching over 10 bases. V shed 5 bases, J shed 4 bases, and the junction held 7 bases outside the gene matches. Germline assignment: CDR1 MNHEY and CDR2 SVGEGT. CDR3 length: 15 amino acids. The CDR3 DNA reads TGTGCCAGCAGTGACGGACAGGGGGGGTCCTATGGCTACACCTTC. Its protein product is CASSDGQGGSYGYTF.

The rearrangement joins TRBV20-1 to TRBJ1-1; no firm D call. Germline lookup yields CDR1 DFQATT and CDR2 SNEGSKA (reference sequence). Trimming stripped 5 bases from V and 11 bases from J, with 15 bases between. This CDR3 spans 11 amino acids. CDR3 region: CSAARGGRAFF. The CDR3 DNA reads TGCAGTGCTGCCAGAGGCGGGAGGGCTTTCTTT.

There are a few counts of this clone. The CDR3 loop reads CASSRQRGPYGYTF. For the CDR3, the DNA is TGTGCCAGCAGCCGACAGAGGGGCCCCTATGGCTACACCTTC. The V call is TRBV3-1 (or the pseudogene TRBV3-2), the J call TRBJ1-2, with a weak D call TRBD1 (5 bases). Germline assignment: CDR1 LGHDT and CDR2 YNNKEL (reference sequence). The CDR3 runs 14 residues. Deletions cut 4 bases from V and 4 bases from J, with 13 bases between.

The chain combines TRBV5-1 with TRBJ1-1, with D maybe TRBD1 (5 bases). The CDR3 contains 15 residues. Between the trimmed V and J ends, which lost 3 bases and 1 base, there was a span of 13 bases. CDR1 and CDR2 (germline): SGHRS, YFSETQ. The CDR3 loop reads CASSSGGGENTEAFF. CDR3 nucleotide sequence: TGCGCCAGCAGCTCCGGGGGAGGGGAGAACACTGAAGCTTTCTTT.

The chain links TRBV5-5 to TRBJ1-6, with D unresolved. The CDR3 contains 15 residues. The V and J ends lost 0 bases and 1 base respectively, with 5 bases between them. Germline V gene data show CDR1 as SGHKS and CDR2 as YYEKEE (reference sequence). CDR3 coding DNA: TGTGCCAGCAGCTTGGAGACGTCCTATAATTCACCCCTCCACTTT. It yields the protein CASSLETSYNSPLHF.

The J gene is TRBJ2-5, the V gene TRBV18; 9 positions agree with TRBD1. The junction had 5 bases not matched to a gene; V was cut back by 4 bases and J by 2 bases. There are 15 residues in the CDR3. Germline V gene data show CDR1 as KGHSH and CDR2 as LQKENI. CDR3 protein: CASSQKTGGQETQYF. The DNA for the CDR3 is TGTGCCAGCTCACAGAAGACAGGGGGGCAAGAGACCCAGTACTTC.

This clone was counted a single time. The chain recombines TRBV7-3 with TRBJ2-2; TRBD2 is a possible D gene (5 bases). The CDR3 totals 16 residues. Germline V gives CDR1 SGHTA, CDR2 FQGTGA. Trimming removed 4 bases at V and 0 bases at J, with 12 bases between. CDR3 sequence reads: CASSSQFGTNTGELFF. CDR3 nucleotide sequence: TGTGCCAGCAGCTCCCAGTTCGGGACGAACACCGGGGAGCTGTTTTTT.

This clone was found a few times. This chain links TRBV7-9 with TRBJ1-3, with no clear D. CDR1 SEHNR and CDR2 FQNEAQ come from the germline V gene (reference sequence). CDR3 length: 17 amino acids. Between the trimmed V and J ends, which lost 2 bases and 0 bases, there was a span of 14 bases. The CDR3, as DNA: TGTGCCAGCAGCTTATCCCCTTCGAGGTTCTCTGGAAACACCATATATTTT. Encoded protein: CASSLSPSRFSGNTIYF.

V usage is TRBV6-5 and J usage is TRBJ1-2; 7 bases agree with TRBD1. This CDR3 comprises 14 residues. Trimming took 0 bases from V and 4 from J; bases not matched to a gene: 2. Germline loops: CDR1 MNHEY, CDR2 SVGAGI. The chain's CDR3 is CASSYSSGGYGYTF. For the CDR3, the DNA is TGTGCCAGCAGTTACTCTTCAGGGGGCTATGGCTACACCTTC.

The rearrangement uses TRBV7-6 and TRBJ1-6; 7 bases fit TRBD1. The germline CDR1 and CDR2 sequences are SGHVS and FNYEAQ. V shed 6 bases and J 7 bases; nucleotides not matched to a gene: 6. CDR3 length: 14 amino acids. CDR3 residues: CASRERQGNSPLHF. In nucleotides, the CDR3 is TGTGCCAGCAGGGAACGACAGGGCAATTCACCCCTCCACTTT.

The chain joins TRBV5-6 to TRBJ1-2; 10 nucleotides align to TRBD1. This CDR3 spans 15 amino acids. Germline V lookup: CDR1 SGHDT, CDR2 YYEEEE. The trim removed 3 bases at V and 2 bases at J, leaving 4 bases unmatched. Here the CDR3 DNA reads TGTGCCAGCAGCTCGGGGACAGGGGTGAACTATGGCTACACCTTC. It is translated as CASSSGTGVNYGYTF.

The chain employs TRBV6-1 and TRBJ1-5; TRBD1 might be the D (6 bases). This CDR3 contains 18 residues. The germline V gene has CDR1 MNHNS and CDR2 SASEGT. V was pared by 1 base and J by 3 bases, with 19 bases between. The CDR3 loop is CASSEDESWGLLNQPQHF. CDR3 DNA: TGTGCCAGCAGTGAAGATGAGAGTTGGGGGCTCCTCAATCAGCCCCAGCATTTT.

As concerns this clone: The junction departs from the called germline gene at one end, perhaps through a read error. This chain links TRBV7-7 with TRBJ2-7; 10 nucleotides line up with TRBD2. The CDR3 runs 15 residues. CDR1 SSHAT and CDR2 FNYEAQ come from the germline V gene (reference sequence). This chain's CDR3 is CASSLGSGGNYEQYF. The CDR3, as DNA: TGTGCTAGCAGCTTAGGTAGCGGGGGGAACTACGAGCAGTACTTC.

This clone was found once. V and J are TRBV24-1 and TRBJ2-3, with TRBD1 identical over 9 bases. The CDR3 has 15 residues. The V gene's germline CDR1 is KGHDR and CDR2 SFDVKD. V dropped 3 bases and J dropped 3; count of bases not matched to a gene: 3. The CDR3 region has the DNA TGTGCCACCAGTGATACGGGACAGGGTACAGATACGCAGTATTTT. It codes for CATSDTGQGTDTQYF.

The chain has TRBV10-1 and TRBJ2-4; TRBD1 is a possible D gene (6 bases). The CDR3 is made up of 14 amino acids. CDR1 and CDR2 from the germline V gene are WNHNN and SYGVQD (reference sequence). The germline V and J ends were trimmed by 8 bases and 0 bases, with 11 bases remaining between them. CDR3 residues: CASFYREAKNIQYF. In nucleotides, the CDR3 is TGCGCCAGCTTTTACAGGGAAGCCAAAAACATTCAGTACTTC.

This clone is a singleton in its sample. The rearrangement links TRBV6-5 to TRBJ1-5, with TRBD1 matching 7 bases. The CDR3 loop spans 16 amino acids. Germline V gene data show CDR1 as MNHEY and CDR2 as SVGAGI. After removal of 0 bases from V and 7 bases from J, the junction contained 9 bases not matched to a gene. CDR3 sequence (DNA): TGTGCCAGCAGTTACTCTACAGGGGTAGCAGGACAGCCCCAGCATTTT. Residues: CASSYSTGVAGQPQHF.

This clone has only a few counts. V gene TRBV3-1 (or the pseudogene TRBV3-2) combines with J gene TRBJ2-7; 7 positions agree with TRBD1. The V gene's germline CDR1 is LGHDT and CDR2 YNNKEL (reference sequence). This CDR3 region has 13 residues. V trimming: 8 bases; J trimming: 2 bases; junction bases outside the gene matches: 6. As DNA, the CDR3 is TGTGCCAGCGGGCAGGGGGTGACCTACGAGCAGTACTTC. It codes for CASGQGVTYEQYF.

CDR3 nucleotide sequence: TGTGCCAGCAGCCGTACGTCAGGGTTTAGAACAGATACGCAGTATTTT. This gives the protein CASSRTSGFRTDTQYF. The rearrangement links TRBV14 to TRBJ2-3, with TRBD1 as a possible D gene (5 bases). This CDR3 region has 16 residues. CDR1 and CDR2 (germline): SGHDN, FVKESK. Trimming cost V 4 bases and J 3 bases, with 17 bases left between them.

The CDR3 nucleotides are TGTGCCAGCCGGGGCCAATCTGGAAACACCATATATTTT. Its protein product is CASRGQSGNTIYF. The chain recombines TRBV19 with TRBJ1-3; possibly TRBD1 for D (5 bases). Germline V gene sequence: CDR1 LNHDA, CDR2 SQIVND (reference sequence). This CDR3 comprises 13 residues. The ends were cut back, 9 bases at V and 1 base at J, with 10 bases in the middle.

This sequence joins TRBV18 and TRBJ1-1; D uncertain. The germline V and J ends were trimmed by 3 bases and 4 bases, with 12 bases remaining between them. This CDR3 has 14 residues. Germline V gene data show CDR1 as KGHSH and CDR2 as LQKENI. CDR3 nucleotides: TGTGCCAGCTCACCTGGACTACTGGGCACTGAAGCTTTCTTT. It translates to CASSPGLLGTEAFF.

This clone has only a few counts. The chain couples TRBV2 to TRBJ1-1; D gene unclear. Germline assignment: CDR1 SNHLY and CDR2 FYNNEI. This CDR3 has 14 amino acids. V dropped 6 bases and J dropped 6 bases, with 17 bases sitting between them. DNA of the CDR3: TGTGCCAGCAGCCTGCAAGGGCCGAGCGCTGAAGCTTTCTTT. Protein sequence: CASSLQGPSAEAFF.

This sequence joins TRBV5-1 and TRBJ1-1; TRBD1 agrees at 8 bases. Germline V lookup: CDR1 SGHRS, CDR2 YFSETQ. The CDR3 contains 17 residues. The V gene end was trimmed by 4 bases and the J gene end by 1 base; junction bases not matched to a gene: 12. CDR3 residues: CASSPRRPGTGNTEAFF. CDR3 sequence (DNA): TGCGCCAGCAGCCCCAGACGTCCCGGGACAGGGAACACTGAAGCTTTCTTT.

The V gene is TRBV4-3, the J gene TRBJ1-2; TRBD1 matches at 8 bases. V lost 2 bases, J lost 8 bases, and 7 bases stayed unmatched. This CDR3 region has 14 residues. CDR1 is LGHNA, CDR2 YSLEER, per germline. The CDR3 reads CASSQSTGAFGYTF. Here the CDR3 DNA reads TGCGCCAGCAGCCAATCGACAGGGGCCTTCGGCTACACCTTC.

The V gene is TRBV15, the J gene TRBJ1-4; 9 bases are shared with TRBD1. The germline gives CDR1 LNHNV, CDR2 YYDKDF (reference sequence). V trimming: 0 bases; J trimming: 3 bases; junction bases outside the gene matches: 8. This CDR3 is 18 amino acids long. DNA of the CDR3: TGTGCCACCAGCAGAGAAAATTCCGGGACAGGGCCTAATGAAAAACTGTTTTTT. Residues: CATSRENSGTGPNEKLFF.